This TCR beta chain derives from a study of shared clonotypes between healthy human individuals. Study outcomes and limitations: On the whole, naive subsets had larger estimated richness than memory subsets had.

Original methodology: Filtering of immunoSEQ junctional sequences could not match full-length read filtering. TCRdb's table, derived via immunoSEQ multiplex PCR, lists solely in-frame clones and lacks some. V and J calls and clone size follow that table, whereas D and trimming were derived from the DNA. The sample lists some 380,000 clones; about 96% were seen once. Regarding this clone: Its antigen is currently unknown.

The ends lost 4 bases at V and 13 bases at J; junction bases unmatched: 18. Germline V CDR1 and CDR2: MNHNS, SASEGT. The CDR3 totals 16 residues. In CD8 memory, CD45RO+ cells were put together with CCR7-negative CD45RA+ TemRA cells. This receptor was taken from a man aged 30 to 39 in good health. The chain joins TRBV6-1 to TRBJ2-1; 8 positions agree with TRBD2. Sequencing was done on a sample of memory CD8+ T cells sorted from blood. The subset is: CD45RO+ cells pooled with CCR7-negative TemRA cells. For the CDR3, the DNA is TGTGCCAGCAGTGGAACTAGCGGCGTTCTCTACCGCAATCAGTTCTTC. Amino acids: CASSGTSGVLYRNQFF.